Reported below is one TCR beta chain. No antigen is known for it. The data derive from a study of T cells in Graves' hyperthyroidism and ophthalmopathy. Notes on the study in general: Blood shared most expanded thyroid clonotypes above 0.001.

It was RNA transcripts that yielded the amplified TCR beta CDR3 regions. The HTBI set primed first-round TCR CDR3 RT-PCR. One entry per CDR3 protein results from TCRdb running MiXCR on the multiplex PCR reads. The sample contains some 490,000 distinct CDR3 sequences, around 16% of which appear only once. Sequencing used blood. This TCR came from a woman in her 30s with Graves' ophthalmopathy.

The CDR3 loop reads CASSLNRGGTEAFF. The CDR3 bases are TGTGCCAGCAGCTTAAACAGGGGAGGCACTGAAGCTTTCTTT. The rearrangement joins TRBV7-6 to TRBJ1-1; 7 positions agree with TRBD1. With V trimmed by 2 bases and J by 4 bases, 4 bases remained unmatched. Germline CDR1 and CDR2: SGHVS and FNYEAQ. The CDR3 is 14 amino acids.